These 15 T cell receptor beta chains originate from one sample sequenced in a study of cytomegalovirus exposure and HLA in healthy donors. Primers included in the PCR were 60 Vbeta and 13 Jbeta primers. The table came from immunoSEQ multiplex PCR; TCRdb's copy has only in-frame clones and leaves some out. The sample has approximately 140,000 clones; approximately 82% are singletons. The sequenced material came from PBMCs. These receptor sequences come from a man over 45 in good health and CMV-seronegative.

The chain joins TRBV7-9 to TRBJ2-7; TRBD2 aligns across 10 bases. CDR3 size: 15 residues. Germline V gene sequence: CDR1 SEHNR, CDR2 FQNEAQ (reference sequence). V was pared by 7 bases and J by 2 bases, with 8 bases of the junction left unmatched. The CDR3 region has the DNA TGTGCCAGCACTCCCGGGACTAGCGTCACCTACGAGCAGTACTTC. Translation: CASTPGTSVTYEQYF.

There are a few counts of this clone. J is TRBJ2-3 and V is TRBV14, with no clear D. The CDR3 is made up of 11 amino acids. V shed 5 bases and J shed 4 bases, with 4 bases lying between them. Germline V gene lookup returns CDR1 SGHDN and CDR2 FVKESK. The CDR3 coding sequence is TGTGCCAGCAGCGTAGCAGATACGCAGTATTTT. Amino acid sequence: CASSVADTQYF.

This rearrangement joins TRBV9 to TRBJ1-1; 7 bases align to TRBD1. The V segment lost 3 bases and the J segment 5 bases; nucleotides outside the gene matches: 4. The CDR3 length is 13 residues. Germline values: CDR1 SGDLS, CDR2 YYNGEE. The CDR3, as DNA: TGTGCCAGCAGCGAGGGGGCGACTACTGAAGCTTTCTTT. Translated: CASSEGATTEAFF.

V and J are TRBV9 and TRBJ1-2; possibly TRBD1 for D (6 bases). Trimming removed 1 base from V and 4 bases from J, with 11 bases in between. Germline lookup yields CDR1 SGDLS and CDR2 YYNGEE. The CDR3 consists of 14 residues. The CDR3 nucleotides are TGTGCCAGCAGCGTATTCACAGGGCCCTATGGCTACACCTTC. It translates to CASSVFTGPYGYTF. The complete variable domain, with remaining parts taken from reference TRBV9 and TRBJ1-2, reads DSGVTQTPKHLITATGQRVTLRCSPRSGDLSVYWYQQSLDQGLQFLIQYYNGEERAKGNILERFSAQQFPDLHSELNLSSLELGDSALYFCASSVFTGPYGYTFGSGTRLTVV.

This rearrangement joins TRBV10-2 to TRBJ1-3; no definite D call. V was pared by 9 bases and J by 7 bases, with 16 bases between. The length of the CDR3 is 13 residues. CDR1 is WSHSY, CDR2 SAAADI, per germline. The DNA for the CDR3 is TGCGCCAGTCGGAGCTCTGGAGGGAACACCATATATTTT. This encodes CASRSSGGNTIYF.

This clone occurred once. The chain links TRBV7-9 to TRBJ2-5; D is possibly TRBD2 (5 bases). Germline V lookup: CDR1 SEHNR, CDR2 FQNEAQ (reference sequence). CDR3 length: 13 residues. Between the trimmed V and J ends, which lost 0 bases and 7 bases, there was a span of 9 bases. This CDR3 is CASSLAPRGTQYF. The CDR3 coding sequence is TGTGCCAGCAGCTTAGCCCCACGGGGGACCCAGTACTTC.

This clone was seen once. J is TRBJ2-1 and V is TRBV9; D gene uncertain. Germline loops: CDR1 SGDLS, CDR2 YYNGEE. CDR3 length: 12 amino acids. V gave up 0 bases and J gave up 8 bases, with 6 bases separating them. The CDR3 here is CASSVAGYEQFF. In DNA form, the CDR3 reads TGTGCCAGCAGCGTAGCAGGCTATGAGCAGTTCTTC. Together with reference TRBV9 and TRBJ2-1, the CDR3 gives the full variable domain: DSGVTQTPKHLITATGQRVTLRCSPRSGDLSVYWYQQSLDQGLQFLIQYYNGEERAKGNILERFSAQQFPDLHSELNLSSLELGDSALYFCASSVAGYEQFFGPGTRLTVL.

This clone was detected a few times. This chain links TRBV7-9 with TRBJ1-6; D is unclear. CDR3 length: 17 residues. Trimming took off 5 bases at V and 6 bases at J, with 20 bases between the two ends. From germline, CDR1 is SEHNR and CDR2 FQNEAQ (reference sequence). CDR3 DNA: TGTGCCAGCAGCCCCGCCCCCACTATTACTCTTAATTCACCCCTCCACTTT. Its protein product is CASSPAPTITLNSPLHF. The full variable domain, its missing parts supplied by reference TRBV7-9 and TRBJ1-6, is DTGVSQNPRHKITKRGQNVTFRCDPISEHNRLYWYRQTLGQGPEFLTYFQNEAQLEKSRLLSDRFSAERPKGSFSTLEIQRTEQGDSAMYLCASSPAPTITLNSPLHFGNGTRLTVT.

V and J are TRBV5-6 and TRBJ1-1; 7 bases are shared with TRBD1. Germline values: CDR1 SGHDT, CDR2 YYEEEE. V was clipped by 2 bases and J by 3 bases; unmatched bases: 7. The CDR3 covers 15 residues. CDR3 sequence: CASSFRQGEYTEAFF. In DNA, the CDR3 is TGTGCCAGCAGCTTTCGACAGGGTGAGTACACTGAAGCTTTCTTT.

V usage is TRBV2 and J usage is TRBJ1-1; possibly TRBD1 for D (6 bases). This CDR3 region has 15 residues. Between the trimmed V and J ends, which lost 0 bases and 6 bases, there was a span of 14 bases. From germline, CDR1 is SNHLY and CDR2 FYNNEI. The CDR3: CASSEAMAGVAEAFF. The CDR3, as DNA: TGTGCCAGCAGTGAAGCGATGGCAGGGGTGGCTGAAGCTTTCTTT. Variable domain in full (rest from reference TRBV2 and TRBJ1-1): EPEVTQTPSHQVTQMGQEVILRCVPISNHLYFYWYRQILGQKVEFLVSFYNNEISEKSEIFDDQFSVERPDGSNFTLKIRSTKLEDSAMYFCASSEAMAGVAEAFFGQGTRLTVV.

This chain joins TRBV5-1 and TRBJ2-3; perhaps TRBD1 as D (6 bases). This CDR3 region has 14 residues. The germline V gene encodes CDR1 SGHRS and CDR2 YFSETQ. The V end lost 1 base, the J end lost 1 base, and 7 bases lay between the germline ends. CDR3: CASSLPGGTDTQYF. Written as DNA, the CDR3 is TGCGCCAGCAGCTTGCCAGGGGGCACAGATACGCAGTATTTT.

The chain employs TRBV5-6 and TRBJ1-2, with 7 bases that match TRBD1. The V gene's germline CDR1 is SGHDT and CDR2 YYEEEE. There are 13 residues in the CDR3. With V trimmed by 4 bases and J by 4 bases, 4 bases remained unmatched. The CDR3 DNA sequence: TGTGCCAGCAGCGGAGGGACAGCCTATGGCTACACCTTC. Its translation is CASSGGTAYGYTF.

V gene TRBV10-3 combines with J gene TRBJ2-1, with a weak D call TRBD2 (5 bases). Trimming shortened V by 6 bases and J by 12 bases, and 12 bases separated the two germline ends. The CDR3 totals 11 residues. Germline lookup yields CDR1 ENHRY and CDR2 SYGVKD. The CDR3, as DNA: TGTGCCATCAGATCCGGGGAGACGCAGTTCTTC. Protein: CAIRSGETQFF.

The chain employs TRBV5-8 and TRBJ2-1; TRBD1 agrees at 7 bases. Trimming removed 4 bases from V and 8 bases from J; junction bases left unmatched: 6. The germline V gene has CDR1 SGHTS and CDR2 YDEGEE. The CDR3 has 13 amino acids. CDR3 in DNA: TGTGCCAGCAGCATAGACAGGGTCCATGAGCAGTTCTTC. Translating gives CASSIDRVHEQFF.

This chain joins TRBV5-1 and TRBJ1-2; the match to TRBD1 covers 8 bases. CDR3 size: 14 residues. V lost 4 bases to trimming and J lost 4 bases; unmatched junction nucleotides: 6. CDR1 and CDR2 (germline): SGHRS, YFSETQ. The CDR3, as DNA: TGCGCCAGCAGCCTGGACAGGGTGGGCTATGGCTACACCTTC. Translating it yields CASSLDRVGYGYTF.